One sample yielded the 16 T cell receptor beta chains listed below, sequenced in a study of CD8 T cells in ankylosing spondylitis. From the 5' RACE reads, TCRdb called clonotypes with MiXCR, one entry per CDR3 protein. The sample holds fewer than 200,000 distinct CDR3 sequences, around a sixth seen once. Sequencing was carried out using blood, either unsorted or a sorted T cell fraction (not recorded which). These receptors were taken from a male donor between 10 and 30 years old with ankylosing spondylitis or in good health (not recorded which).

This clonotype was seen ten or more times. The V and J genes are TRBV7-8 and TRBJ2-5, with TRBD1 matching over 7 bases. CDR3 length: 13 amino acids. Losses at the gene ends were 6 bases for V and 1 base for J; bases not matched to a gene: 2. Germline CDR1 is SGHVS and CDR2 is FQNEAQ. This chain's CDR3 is CASRGQSQETQYF. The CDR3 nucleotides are TGTGCCAGCAGGGGACAGTCCCAAGAGACCCAGTACTTC.

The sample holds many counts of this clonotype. CDR3 coding DNA: TGCGCCAGCAGCCGATTAGGGACAGGGGCTCGGGAGACCCAGTACTTC. This encodes CASSRLGTGARETQYF. This chain links TRBV5-1 with TRBJ2-5; 10 nucleotides line up with TRBD1. The CDR3 contains 16 residues. Germline V CDR1 and CDR2: SGHRS, YFSETQ. V trimming: 4 bases; J trimming: 5 bases; junction bases outside the gene matches: 11. The full variable domain, rest sourced from reference TRBV5-1 and TRBJ2-5, is KAGVTQTPRYLIKTRGQQVTLSCSPISGHRSVSWYQQTPGQGLQFLFEYFSETQRNKGNFPGRFSGRQFSNSRSEMNVSTLELGDSALYLCASSRLGTGARETQYFGPGTRLLVL.

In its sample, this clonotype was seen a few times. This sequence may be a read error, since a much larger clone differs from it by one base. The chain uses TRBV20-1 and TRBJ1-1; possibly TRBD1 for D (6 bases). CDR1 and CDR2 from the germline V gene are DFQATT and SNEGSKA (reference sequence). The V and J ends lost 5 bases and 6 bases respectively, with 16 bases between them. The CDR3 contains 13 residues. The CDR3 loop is CSAGVNRVPEAFF. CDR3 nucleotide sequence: TGCAGTGCTGGCGTCAACAGGGTTCCTGAAGCTTTCTTT.

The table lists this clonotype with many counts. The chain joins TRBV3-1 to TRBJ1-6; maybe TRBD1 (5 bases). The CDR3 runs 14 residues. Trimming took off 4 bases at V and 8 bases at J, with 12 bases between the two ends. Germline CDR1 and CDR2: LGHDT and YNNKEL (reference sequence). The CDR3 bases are TGTGCCAGCAGCCCCGGGACGGGAGATTCACCCCTCCACTTT. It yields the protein CASSPGTGDSPLHF.

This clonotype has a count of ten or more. The DNA for the CDR3 is TGTGCCAGCAGCCCATTCGGGGGCGACTCCTACGAGCAGTACGTC. Residues: CASSPFGGDSYEQYV. V and J are TRBV5-6 and TRBJ2-7; either TRBD1 or TRBD2 may supply D (6 bases each). Trimming took off 4 bases at V and 0 bases at J, with 14 bases between the two ends. CDR3 size: 15 residues. Germline V gives CDR1 SGHDT, CDR2 YYEEEE.

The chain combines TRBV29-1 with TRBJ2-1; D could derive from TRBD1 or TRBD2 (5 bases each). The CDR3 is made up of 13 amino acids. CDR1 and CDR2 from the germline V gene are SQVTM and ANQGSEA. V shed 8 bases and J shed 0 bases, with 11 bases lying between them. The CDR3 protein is CSSGGSSYNEQFF. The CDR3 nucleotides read TGCAGCTCTGGGGGTAGCTCCTACAATGAGCAGTTCTTC.

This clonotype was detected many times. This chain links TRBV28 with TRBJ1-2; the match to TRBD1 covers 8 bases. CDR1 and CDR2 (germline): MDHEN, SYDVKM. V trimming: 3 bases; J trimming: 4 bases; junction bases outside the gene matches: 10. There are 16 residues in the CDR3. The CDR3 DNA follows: TGTGCCAGCAGTTTTATCACAGGGGGGATGGTCTATGGCTACACCTTC. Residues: CASSFITGGMVYGYTF.

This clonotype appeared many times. DNA for the CDR3: TGTGCCAGCAGCCAAGTCCTAGCGGGAGGCAATGAGCAGTTCTTC. It translates to CASSQVLAGGNEQFF. V gene TRBV3-1 combines with J gene TRBJ2-1; 11 bases match TRBD2. The V gene end was trimmed by 1 base and the J gene end by 6 bases; junction bases not matched to a gene: 2. Germline CDR1 LGHDT, CDR2 YNNKEL (reference sequence). The CDR3 spans 15 residues.

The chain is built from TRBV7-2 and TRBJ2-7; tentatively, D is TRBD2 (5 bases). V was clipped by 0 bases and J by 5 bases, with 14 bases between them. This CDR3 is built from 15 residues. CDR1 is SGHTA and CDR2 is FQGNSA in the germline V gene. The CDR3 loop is CASSLASRDWHEQYF. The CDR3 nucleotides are TGTGCCAGCAGCTTAGCTTCCCGGGATTGGCACGAGCAGTACTTC.

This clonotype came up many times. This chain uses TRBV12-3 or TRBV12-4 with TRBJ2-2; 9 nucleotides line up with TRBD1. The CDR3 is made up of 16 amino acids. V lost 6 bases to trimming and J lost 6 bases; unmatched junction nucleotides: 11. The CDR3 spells CASSSGTGRFSGELFF. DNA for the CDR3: TGTGCCAGCAGCTCCGGGACAGGGCGCTTTTCCGGGGAGCTGTTTTTT.

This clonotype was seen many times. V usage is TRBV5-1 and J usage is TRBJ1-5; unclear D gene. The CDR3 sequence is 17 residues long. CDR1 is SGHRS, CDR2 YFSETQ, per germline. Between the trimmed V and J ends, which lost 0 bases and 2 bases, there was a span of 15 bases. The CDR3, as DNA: TGCGCCAGCAGCTTGGCGCGATTAATTGAGGGCAATCAGCCCCAGCATTTT. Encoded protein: CASSLARLIEGNQPQHF.

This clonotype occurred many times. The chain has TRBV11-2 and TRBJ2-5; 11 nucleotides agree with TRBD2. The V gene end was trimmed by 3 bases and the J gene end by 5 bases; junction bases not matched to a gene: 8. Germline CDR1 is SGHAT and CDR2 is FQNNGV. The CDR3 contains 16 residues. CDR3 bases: TGTGCCAGCAGCTTGCCTCCTAGCGGGAGGACGGAGACCCAGTACTTC. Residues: CASSLPPSGRTETQYF.

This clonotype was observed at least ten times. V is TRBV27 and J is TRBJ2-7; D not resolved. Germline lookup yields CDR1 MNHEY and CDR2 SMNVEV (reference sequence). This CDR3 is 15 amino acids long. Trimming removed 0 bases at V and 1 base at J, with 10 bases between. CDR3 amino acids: CASSLSAHLSYEQYF. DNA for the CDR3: TGTGCCAGCAGTTTATCAGCACACCTTTCCTACGAGCAGTACTTC.

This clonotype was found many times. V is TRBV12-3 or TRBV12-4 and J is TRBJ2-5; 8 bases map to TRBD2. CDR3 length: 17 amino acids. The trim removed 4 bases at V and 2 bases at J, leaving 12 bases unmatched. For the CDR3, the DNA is TGTGCCAGCAGTTCCCCCGGGGCTAGCGGGCCACAAGAGACCCAGTACTTC. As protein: CASSSPGASGPQETQYF.

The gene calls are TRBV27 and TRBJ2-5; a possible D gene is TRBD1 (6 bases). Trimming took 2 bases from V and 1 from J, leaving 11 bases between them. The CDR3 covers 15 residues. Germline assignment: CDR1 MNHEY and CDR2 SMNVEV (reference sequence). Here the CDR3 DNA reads TGTGCCAGCAGTTTAATGACAGGAACCCAAGAGACCCAGTACTTC. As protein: CASSLMTGTQETQYF.

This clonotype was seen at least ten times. As DNA, the CDR3 is TGTGCCAGCAGTTACACGCCGACAGGGGCGAACACCGGGGAGCTGTTTTTT. Residues: CASSYTPTGANTGELFF. The chain combines TRBV6-6 with TRBJ2-2; 8 bases align to TRBD1. From germline, CDR1 is MNHNY and CDR2 SVGAGI (reference sequence). V shed 2 bases, J shed 0 bases, and the junction held 5 bases outside the gene matches. CDR3 size: 17 residues.